The T cell receptor (beta chain) described here comes from a study of T cells after yellow fever vaccination. In germline, CDR1 is SGHTA, CDR2 FQGNSA. CDR3 length: 14 residues. V shed 3 bases and J 7 bases; nucleotides not matched to a gene: 6. Overall study findings and caveats: A secondary response was less intense yet reached its peak sooner, at day 5 versus 15.

UMIs and a universal primer site were added when TCR cDNA was made by 5'RACE template switching. TCRdb reanalysed the 5' RACE reads using MiXCR and keeps one entry per CDR3 protein. The sample has hundreds of thousands of distinct CDR3 sequences, over 5% seen once. Regarding this clonotype: Its cognate antigen is unknown.

This chain links TRBV7-2 with TRBJ2-3; 8 bases agree with TRBD2. Source: PBMCs, taken 5 days after the yellow fever booster vaccination. The TCR comes from a man aged 25-40 years who received the YFV17D yellow fever vaccine. CDR3 coding DNA: TGTGCCAGCAGCTTTAGCGGGGAACGGAATACGCAGTATTTT. It codes for CASSFSGERNTQYF. Full variable domain (missing parts from reference TRBV7-2 and TRBJ2-3): GAGVSQSPSNKVTEKGKDVELRCDPISGHTALYWYRQSLGQGLEFLIYFQGNSAPDKSGLPSDRFSAERTGGSVSTLTIQRTQQEDSAVYLCASSFSGERNTQYFGPGTRLTVL.